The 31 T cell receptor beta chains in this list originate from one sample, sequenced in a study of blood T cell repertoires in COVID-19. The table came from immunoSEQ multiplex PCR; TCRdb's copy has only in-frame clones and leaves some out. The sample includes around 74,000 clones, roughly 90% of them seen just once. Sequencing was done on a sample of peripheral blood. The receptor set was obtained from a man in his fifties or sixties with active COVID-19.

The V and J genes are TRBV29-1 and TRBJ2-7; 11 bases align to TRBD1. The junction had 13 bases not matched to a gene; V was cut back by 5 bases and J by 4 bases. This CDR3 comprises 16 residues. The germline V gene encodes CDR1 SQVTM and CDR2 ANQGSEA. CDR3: CSVLLRGQGVLYEQYF. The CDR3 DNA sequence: TGCAGCGTTCTTCTCCGGGGACAGGGGGTCCTTTACGAGCAGTACTTC.

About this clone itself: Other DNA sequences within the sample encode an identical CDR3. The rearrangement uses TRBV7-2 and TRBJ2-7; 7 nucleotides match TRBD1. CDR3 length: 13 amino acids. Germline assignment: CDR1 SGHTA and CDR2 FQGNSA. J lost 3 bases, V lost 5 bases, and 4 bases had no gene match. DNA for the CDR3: TGTGCCAGCAGCCTAGGGACAGTCTACGAGCAGTACTTC. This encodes CASSLGTVYEQYF.

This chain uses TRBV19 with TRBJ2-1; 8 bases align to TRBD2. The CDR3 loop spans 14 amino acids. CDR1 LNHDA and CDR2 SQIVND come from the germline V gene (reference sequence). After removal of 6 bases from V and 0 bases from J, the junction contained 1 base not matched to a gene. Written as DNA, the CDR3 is TGTGCCAGTAGCAGCGGGAGCTCCTACAATGAGCAGTTCTTC. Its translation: CASSSGSSYNEQFF.

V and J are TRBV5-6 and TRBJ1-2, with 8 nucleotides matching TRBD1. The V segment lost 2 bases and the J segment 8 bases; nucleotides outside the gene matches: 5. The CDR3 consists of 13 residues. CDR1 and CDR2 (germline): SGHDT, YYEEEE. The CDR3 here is CASSFQGAEGYTF. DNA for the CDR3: TGTGCCAGCAGCTTCCAGGGGGCAGAGGGCTACACCTTC.

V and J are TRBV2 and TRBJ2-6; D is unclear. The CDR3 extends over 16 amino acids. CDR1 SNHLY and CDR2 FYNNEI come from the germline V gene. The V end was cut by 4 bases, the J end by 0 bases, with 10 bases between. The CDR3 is CASSVARNSGANVLTF. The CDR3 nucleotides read TGTGCCAGCAGTGTCGCGCGGAACTCTGGGGCCAACGTCCTGACTTTC.

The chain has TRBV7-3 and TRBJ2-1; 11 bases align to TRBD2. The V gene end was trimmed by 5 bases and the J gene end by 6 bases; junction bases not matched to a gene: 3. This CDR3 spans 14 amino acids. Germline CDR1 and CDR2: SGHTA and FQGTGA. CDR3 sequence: CASSLAGGFNEQFF. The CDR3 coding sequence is TGTGCCAGCAGCCTAGCGGGAGGTTTCAATGAGCAGTTCTTC.

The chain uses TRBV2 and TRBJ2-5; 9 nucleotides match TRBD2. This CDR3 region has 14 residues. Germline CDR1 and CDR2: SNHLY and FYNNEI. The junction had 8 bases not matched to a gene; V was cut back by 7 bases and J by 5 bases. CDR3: CASTTAGGMETQYF. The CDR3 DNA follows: TGTGCCAGCACTACGGCGGGGGGGATGGAGACCCAGTACTTC.

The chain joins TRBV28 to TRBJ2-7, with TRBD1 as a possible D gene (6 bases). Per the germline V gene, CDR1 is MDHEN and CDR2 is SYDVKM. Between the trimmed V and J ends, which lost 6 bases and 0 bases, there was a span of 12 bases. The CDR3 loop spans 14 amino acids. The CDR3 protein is CASSRTAFSYEQYF. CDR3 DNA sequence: TGTGCCAGCAGCAGGACAGCCTTCTCCTACGAGCAGTACTTC.

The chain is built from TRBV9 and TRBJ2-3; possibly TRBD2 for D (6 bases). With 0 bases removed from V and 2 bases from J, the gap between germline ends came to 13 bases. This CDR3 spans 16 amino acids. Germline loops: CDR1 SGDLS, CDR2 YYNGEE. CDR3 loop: CASSVGAGLLTDTQYF. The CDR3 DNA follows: TGTGCCAGCAGCGTAGGGGCGGGGCTGCTCACAGATACGCAGTATTTT.

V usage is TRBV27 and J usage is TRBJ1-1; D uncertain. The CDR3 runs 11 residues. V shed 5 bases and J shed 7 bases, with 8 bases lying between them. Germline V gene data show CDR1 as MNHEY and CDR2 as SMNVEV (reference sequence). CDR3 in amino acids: CASSKNGEAFF. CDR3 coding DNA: TGTGCCAGCAGTAAGAACGGTGAAGCTTTCTTT.

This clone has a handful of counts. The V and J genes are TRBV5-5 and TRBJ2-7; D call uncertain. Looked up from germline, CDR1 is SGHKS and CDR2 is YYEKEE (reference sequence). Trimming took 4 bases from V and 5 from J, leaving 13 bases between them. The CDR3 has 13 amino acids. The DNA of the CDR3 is TGTGCCAGCAGCACCCGCCCTAGAGACGAGCAGTACTTC. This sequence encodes CASSTRPRDEQYF.

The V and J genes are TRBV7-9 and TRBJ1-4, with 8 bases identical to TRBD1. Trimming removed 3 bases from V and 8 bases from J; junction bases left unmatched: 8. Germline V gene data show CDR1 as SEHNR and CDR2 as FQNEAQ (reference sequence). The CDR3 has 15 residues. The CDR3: CASSFRQGYEEKLFF. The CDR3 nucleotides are TGTGCCAGCAGCTTCCGACAGGGGTACGAGGAAAAACTGTTTTTT.

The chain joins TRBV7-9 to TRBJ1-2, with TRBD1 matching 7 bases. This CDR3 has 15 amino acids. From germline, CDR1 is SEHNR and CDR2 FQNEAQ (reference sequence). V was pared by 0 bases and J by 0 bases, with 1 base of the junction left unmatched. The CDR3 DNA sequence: TGTGCCAGCAGCTTAGCCGGGACAGCTAACTATGGCTACACCTTC. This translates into CASSLAGTANYGYTF.

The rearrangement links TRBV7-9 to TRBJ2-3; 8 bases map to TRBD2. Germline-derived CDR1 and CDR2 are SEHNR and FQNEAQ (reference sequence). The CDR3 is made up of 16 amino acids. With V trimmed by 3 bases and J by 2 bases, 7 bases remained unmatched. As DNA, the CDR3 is TGTGCCAGCAGCTTGGACCGGACTAGCCTCACAGATACGCAGTATTTT. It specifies CASSLDRTSLTDTQYF.

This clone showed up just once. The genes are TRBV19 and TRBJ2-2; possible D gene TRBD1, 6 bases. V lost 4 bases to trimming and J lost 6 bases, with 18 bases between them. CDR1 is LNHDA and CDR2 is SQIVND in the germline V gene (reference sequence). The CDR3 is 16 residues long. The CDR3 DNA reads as TGTGCCAGTAGTAGGTTACAGGGTATGTTTCCCGGGGAGCTGTTTTTT. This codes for CASSRLQGMFPGELFF.

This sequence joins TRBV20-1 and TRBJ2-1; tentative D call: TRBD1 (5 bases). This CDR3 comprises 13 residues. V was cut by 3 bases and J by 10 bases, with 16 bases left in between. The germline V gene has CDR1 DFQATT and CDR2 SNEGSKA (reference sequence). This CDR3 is CSASAQGEGEQFF. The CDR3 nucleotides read TGCAGTGCTAGTGCTCAGGGTGAAGGCGAGCAGTTCTTC.

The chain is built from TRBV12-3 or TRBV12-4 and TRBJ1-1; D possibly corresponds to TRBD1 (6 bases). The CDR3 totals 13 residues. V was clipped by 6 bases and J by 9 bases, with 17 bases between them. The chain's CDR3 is CASSLGGAEKAFF. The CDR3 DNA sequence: TGTGCCAGCAGCCTCGGGGGGGCTGAGAAAGCTTTCTTT.

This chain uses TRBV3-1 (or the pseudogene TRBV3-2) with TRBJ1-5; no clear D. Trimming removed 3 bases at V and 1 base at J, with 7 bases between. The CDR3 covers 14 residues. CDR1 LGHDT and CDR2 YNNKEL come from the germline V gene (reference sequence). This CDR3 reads CASSHDLSNQPQHF. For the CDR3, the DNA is TGTGCCAGCAGCCACGACTTGAGCAATCAGCCCCAGCATTTT.

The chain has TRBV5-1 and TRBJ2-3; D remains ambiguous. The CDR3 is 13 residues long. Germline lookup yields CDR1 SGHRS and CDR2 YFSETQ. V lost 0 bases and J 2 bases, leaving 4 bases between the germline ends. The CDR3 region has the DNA TGCGCCAGCAGCTTGGTGTACACAGATACGCAGTATTTT. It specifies CASSLVYTDTQYF.

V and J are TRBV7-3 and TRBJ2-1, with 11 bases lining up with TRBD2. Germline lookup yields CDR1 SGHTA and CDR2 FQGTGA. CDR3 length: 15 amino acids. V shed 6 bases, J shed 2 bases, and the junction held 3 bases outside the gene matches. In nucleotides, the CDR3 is TGTGCCAGCAGTTATAGCGGGGGGGCCTACAATGAGCAGTTCTTC. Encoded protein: CASSYSGGAYNEQFF.

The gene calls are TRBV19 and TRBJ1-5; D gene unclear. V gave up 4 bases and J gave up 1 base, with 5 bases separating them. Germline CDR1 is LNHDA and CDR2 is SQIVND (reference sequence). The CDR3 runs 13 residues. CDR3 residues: CASSKASNQPQHF. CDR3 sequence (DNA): TGTGCCAGTAGTAAAGCAAGCAATCAGCCCCAGCATTTT.

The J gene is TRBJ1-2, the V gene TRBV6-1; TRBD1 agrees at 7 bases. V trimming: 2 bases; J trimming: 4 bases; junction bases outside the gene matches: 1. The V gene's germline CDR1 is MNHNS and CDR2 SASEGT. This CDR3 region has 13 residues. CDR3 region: CASSENRGYGYTF. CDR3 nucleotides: TGTGCCAGCAGTGAAAACAGGGGCTATGGCTACACCTTC.

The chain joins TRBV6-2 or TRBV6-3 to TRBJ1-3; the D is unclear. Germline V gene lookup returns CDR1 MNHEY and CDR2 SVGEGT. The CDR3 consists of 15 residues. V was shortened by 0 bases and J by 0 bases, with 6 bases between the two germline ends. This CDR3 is CASSYSESSGNTIYF. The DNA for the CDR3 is TGTGCCAGCAGTTACTCAGAGAGCTCTGGAAACACCATATATTTT.

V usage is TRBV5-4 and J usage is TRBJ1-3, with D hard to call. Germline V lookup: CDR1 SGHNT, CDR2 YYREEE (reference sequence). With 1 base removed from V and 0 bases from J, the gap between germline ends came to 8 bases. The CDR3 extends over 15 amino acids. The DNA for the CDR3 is TGTGCCAGCAGCTTGTCCCCCAGCTCTGGAAACACCATATATTTT. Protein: CASSLSPSSGNTIYF.

The CDR3 protein is CAYTVVQNTEAFF. CDR3 nucleotides: TGTGCCTATACCGTAGTCCAGAACACTGAAGCTTTCTTT. The chain has TRBV5-4 and TRBJ1-1; D unclear. Looked up from germline, CDR1 is SGHNT and CDR2 is YYREEE (reference sequence). The V and J ends lost 10 bases and 1 base respectively, with 14 bases between them. The CDR3 runs to 13 residues.

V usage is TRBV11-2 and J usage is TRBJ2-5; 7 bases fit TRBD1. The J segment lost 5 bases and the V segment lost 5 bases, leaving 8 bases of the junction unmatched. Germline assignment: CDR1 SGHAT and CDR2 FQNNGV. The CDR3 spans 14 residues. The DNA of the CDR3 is TGTGCCAGCAGCGCAGTCAGGGGGTGGGAGACCCAGTACTTC. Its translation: CASSAVRGWETQYF.

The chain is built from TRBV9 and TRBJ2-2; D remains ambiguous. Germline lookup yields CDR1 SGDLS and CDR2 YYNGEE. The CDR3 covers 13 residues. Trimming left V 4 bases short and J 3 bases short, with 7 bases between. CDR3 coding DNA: TGTGCCAGCAGCCCCCGGTACACCGGGGAGCTGTTTTTT. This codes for CASSPRYTGELFF.

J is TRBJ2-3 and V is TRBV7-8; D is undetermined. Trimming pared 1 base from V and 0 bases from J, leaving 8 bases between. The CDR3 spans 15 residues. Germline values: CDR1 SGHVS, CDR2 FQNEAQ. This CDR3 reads CASSLDRMSTDTQYF. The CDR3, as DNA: TGTGCCAGCAGCTTAGATCGTATGAGCACAGATACGCAGTATTTT.

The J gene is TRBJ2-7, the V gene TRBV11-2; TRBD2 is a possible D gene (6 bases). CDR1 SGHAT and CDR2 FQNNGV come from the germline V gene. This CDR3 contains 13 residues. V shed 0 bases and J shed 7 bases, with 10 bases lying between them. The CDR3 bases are TGTGCCAGCAGCTTAGAGGTTGCGGGAGAGCAGTACTTC. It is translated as CASSLEVAGEQYF.

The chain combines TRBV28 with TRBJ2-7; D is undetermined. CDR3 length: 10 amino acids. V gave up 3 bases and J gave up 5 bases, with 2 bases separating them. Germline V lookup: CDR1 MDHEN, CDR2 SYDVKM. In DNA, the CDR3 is TGTGCCAGCAGTTTCAACGAGCAGTACTTC. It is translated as CASSFNEQYF.

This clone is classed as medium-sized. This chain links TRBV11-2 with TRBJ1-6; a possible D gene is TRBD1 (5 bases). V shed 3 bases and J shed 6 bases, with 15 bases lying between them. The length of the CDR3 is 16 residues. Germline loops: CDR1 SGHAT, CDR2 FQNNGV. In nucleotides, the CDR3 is TGTGCCAGCAGCTTTGGGGTCGCCGGGGGTAATTCACCCCTCCACTTT. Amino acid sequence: CASSFGVAGGNSPLHF.